The next 5 T cell receptor beta chains were all read from a single sample in a study of naive and memory T cell subsets (dated 2017 in TCRdb). For whole blood analysis, approximately 2.5 ml of peripheral blood was collected from healthy adult volunteers into Tempus tubes, and RNA was extracted following the manufacturer's instructions. Library preparation was by 5' RACE. This sample was sequenced with an Illumina MiSeq. For the blood and skin samples, TCR RNA was reverse transcribed with SuperScript IV using primers for the alpha and beta constant regions. TCRdb reprocessing: public reads trimmed at Q25 with fastp, clones called with MiXCR, in-frame beta chains kept. When rows share a CDR3 protein, they turn into one entry using the most common DNA and genes. The sample includes more than 20,000 distinct CDR3 sequences, with 4% to 5% observed a single time. The biggest ten clones account for under 9% of the sample.

The receptors were gathered from a male donor in good health.

In its sample, this clonotype was seen many times. V and J are TRBV29-1 and TRBJ2-3; D possibly matches TRBD1 or TRBD2 (5 bases each). V shed 4 bases and J shed 3 bases, with 11 bases lying between them. CDR3 length equals 13 residues. Germline loops: CDR1 SQVTM, CDR2 ANQGSEA. The CDR3 region has the DNA TGCAGCGTTGGGGGGAGTGGAACAGATACGCAGTATTTT. As protein: CSVGGSGTDTQYF.

J is TRBJ2-1 and V is TRBV18; 8 positions match TRBD1. The CDR3 is 18 residues long. Germline values: CDR1 KGHSH, CDR2 LQKENI. Losses at the gene ends were 3 bases for V and 4 bases for J; bases not matched to a gene: 14. The CDR3 sequence: CASSPIAGQVPNYNEQFF. As DNA, the CDR3 is TGTGCCAGCTCACCTATCGCGGGACAGGTACCAAATTACAATGAGCAGTTCTTC.

This clonotype has at least ten counts. This chain joins TRBV7-2 and TRBJ1-2; the match to TRBD1 covers 9 bases. V shed 2 bases and J 6 bases; nucleotides not matched to a gene: 4. Germline assignment: CDR1 SGHTA and CDR2 FQGNSA. The CDR3 totals 14 residues. For the CDR3, the DNA is TGTGCCAGCAGCTTAAACAGGGGGCATGATGGCTACACCTTC. Its translation: CASSLNRGHDGYTF.

This clonotype was detected ten times or more. The chain has TRBV19 and TRBJ2-1; D unresolved. Between the trimmed V and J ends, which lost 5 bases and 5 bases, there was a span of 16 bases. The germline V gene encodes CDR1 LNHDA and CDR2 SQIVND (reference sequence). The CDR3 has 15 residues. The CDR3: CASSGPAQQDNEQFF. CDR3 in DNA: TGTGCCAGTAGTGGGCCAGCTCAGCAAGACAATGAGCAGTTCTTC.

This clonotype was counted many times. This chain links TRBV29-1 with TRBJ1-2; D perhaps matches TRBD1 (5 bases). The CDR3 extends over 13 amino acids. CDR1 SQVTM and CDR2 ANQGSEA come from the germline V gene. V was trimmed by 3 bases and J by 4 bases, leaving 12 bases between them. The CDR3 reads CSVESQESYGYTF. CDR3 DNA sequence: TGCAGCGTTGAGTCACAGGAGAGCTATGGCTACACCTTC.